This T cell receptor (beta chain) was sequenced for a study of human T cells and chemical hapten exposure. Study information: An area of 2 cm by about 2.2 cm on upper inner arm skin received 2% DPC for sensitization. Patch tests delivered 0.01% DPC to the upper back and were evaluated at 6 days. Study-level results: Compared with pre-sensitization or healthy control sets, expanded TCRs clustered more. TCRs at high frequency, those above 1 in 1000, did not change with DPC sensitization.

Remarks on this clonotype: What it recognizes is unknown.

MiXCR, applied by TCRdb to the RACE reads, yields one record per CDR3 protein. Seen here are roughly 38,000 distinct CDR3 sequences, more than 8% observed once, and the top ten hold roughly 27%. Specified time point: patch test 3, about 24 weeks after DPC sensitization. Treatment in this sample: therapeutic diphenylcyclopropenone sensitization with weekly scalp DPC. Blood, whole and unfractionated, served as the source for total RNA extraction. Trimming took off 2 bases at V and 0 bases at J, with 8 bases between the two ends. Germline CDR1 MDHEN, CDR2 SYDVKM. This CDR3 comprises 16 residues. This sequence originates from a man aged 45-60 years with alopecia areata. Some clones in this sample may be carry-over from other donors' samples. The sample was whole blood, taken in connection with sensitization to the hapten diphenylcyclopropenone (DPC). The rearrangement joins TRBV28 to TRBJ2-6; D unresolved. In DNA, the CDR3 is TGTGCCAGCAGTTTAATCGGGTTCTCTGGGGCCAACGTCCTGACTTTC. It yields the protein CASSLIGFSGANVLTF.